This T cell receptor beta chain was sequenced for a study of control samples from healthy donors and cancer patients. There are 15 residues in the CDR3. The V end lost 0 bases, the J end lost 4 bases, and 12 bases lay between the germline ends. The germline V gene encodes CDR1 SGHTA and CDR2 FQGNSA. Sequencing was performed with immunoSEQ multiplex PCR; in TCRdb, only in-frame clones are kept and a portion is missing. The sample includes roughly 130,000 clones, roughly 94% seen only once; the top ten take 11% to 15%. Sequenced: PBMCs. This chain links TRBV7-2 with TRBJ2-5; D unresolved. The TCR sequence derives from a man aged 55 to 70 with colorectal cancer. The CDR3 coding sequence is TGTGCCAGCAGCTTAGCGGGCAAGGGCCCAGAGACCCAGTACTTC. The encoded protein is CASSLAGKGPETQYF.